Following are 27 T cell receptor beta chains from one sample sequenced in a study of blood T cell repertoires in COVID-19. The repertoire was sequenced with immunoSEQ multiplex PCR; TCRdb's copy has only in-frame clones and lacks some. The data hold around 270,000 clones, with 75% to 90% observed a single time. Sequencing was done on a sample of PBMCs or T cells enriched from blood (not recorded which). The receptors were sampled from a woman aged 35 to 49 who had been exposed to COVID-19.

V usage is TRBV5-1 and J usage is TRBJ1-3; D remains unclear. The CDR3 contains 16 residues. The germline gives CDR1 SGHRS, CDR2 YFSETQ. The V gene lost 4 bases and the J gene lost 0 bases, with 14 bases spanning the gap. The CDR3 loop is CASSADTYISGNTIYF. In nucleotides, the CDR3 is TGCGCCAGCAGCGCCGACACCTATATCTCTGGAAACACCATATATTTT.

This chain connects TRBV10-3 to TRBJ2-1; 14 bases line up with TRBD2. V was clipped by 7 bases and J by 7 bases; unmatched bases: 12. Germline V gene lookup returns CDR1 ENHRY and CDR2 SYGVKD. This CDR3 has 17 residues. CDR3 protein: CAITPTSGRASQNEQFF. CDR3 nucleotides: TGTGCCATCACCCCGACTAGCGGGAGGGCAAGTCAAAATGAGCAGTTCTTC.

The chain links TRBV9 to TRBJ1-2, with 10 bases lining up with TRBD1. The CDR3 length is 17 residues. The junction had 11 bases not matched to a gene; V was cut back by 3 bases and J by 3 bases. The V gene's germline CDR1 is SGDLS and CDR2 YYNGEE. CDR3 sequence reads: CASSARFGDRGDYGYTF. CDR3 sequence (DNA): TGTGCCAGCAGCGCTCGCTTCGGGGACAGGGGAGACTATGGCTACACCTTC.

The chain has TRBV3-1 (or the pseudogene TRBV3-2) and TRBJ1-3; the D gene is possibly TRBD1 (5 bases). Germline loops: CDR1 LGHDT, CDR2 YNNKEL (reference sequence). The CDR3 extends over 16 amino acids. The V end was cut by 3 bases, the J end by 0 bases, with 12 bases between. CDR3 sequence: CASSHQGLSSGNTIYF. The CDR3 nucleotides read TGTGCCAGCAGCCATCAGGGATTAAGCTCTGGAAACACCATATATTTT.

The chain is built from TRBV10-3 and TRBJ1-5; D unclear. V was cut by 10 bases and J by 0 bases, with 16 bases left in between. The germline V gene encodes CDR1 ENHRY and CDR2 SYGVKD. CDR3 length: 15 amino acids. CDR3 bases: TGTGCCACTTCACATACAGAGATTAGCAATCAGCCCCAGCATTTT. This translates into CATSHTEISNQPQHF.

This clone was counted a few times. The chain has TRBV6-5 and TRBJ2-7; a weak D match, TRBD1 (5 bases). The CDR3 runs to 14 residues. CDR1 and CDR2 (germline): MNHEY, SVGAGI. Trimming pared 6 bases from V and 3 bases from J, leaving 15 bases between. The DNA of the CDR3 is TGTGCCAGCAGAAGGACACCGTCCGGCTACGAGCAGTACTTC. Encoded protein: CASRRTPSGYEQYF.

The chain has TRBV20-1 and TRBJ1-4; no reliable D call. Germline assignment: CDR1 DFQATT and CDR2 SNEGSKA (reference sequence). The CDR3 runs 15 residues. Trimming removed 3 bases from V and 0 bases from J, with 11 bases in between. The CDR3 nucleotides are TGCAGTGCTAGTACTGTCACTTCAACTAATGAAAAACTGTTTTTT. This sequence encodes CSASTVTSTNEKLFF.

The rearrangement links TRBV28 to TRBJ1-1; a possible D gene is TRBD1 (5 bases). Germline-derived CDR1 and CDR2 are MDHEN and SYDVKM. The V end lost 7 bases, the J end lost 2 bases, and 20 bases lay between the germline ends. The CDR3 spans 16 residues. In DNA, the CDR3 is TGTGCCAGCACCACGTTTGGGGGAGGCCTCAACACTGAAGCTTTCTTT. Translated, it gives CASTTFGGGLNTEAFF.

The chain is built from TRBV27 and TRBJ1-1, with 9 bases aligning to TRBD1. The germline V gene has CDR1 MNHEY and CDR2 SMNVEV (reference sequence). This CDR3 is built from 13 residues. V gave up 4 bases and J gave up 4 bases; unmatched junction bases: 1. CDR3 sequence (DNA): TGTGCCAGCAGTTCGACAGGGGGCACTGAAGCTTTCTTT. Its protein is CASSSTGGTEAFF.

The chain joins TRBV30 to TRBJ2-3, with D maybe TRBD2 (6 bases). Germline-derived CDR1 and CDR2 are GTSNPN and SVGIG (reference sequence). Trimming removed 2 bases at V and 12 bases at J, with 18 bases between. The CDR3 totals 13 residues. The DNA of the CDR3 is TGTGCCTGGAGTATCTCGGGGACTTTTCAACAGTATTTT. Translated: CAWSISGTFQQYF. Combining the CDR3 with reference TRBV30 and TRBJ2-3 gives the whole variable domain SQTIHQWPATLVQPVGSPLSLECTVEGTSNPNLYWYRQAAGRGLQLLFYSVGIGQISSEVPQNLSASRPQDRQFILSSKKLLLSDSGFYLCAWSISGTFQQYFGPGTRLTVL.

J is TRBJ1-1 and V is TRBV6-5; D is perhaps TRBD1 (5 bases). V was shortened by 5 bases and J by 0 bases, with 13 bases between the two germline ends. Germline CDR1 is MNHEY and CDR2 is SVGAGI. CDR3 length equals 15 residues. This CDR3 is CASSPNRLMNTEAFF. The CDR3 DNA sequence: TGTGCCAGCAGTCCAAACAGGCTCATGAACACTGAAGCTTTCTTT.

The chain is built from TRBV4-3 and TRBJ1-6; D is ambiguous. The germline V gene encodes CDR1 LGHNA and CDR2 YSLEER. The CDR3 has 18 residues. The germline V and J ends were trimmed by 0 bases and 0 bases, with 12 bases remaining between them. The CDR3 is CASSQEDSGHSYNSPLHF. The CDR3 DNA sequence: TGCGCCAGCAGCCAAGAGGACTCCGGGCACTCCTATAATTCACCCCTCCACTTT.

The chain links TRBV16 to TRBJ2-3; 8 positions agree with TRBD1. The CDR3 runs to 16 residues. Trimming took 2 bases from V and 1 from J; bases not matched to a gene: 5. Germline CDR1 reads KGHSY; CDR2 reads FQNENV. CDR3 loop: CASSQGDRSGTDTQYF. The CDR3 nucleotides read TGTGCCAGCAGCCAAGGGGACAGGTCGGGCACAGATACGCAGTATTTT.

The rearrangement joins TRBV28 to TRBJ2-1; 11 nucleotides match TRBD2. The CDR3 is 15 residues long. The germline V gene encodes CDR1 MDHEN and CDR2 SYDVKM. Germline trimming cut 8 bases from V and 7 bases from J; bases unmatched to any gene: 10. CDR3 region: CASGALAGGRNEQFF. CDR3 in DNA: TGTGCCAGCGGGGCCCTAGCGGGGGGCCGAAATGAGCAGTTCTTC.

The rearrangement links TRBV20-1 to TRBJ2-3, with TRBD2 identical over 13 bases. The V gene end was trimmed by 3 bases and the J gene end by 1 base; junction bases not matched to a gene: 7. This CDR3 has 17 residues. Germline assignment: CDR1 DFQATT and CDR2 SNEGSKA (reference sequence). For the CDR3, the DNA is TGCAGTGCTAGTTCGGGGACTAGCGGGATGGGCACAGATACGCAGTATTTT. As protein: CSASSGTSGMGTDTQYF.

This clone came up once. The V call is TRBV27, the J call TRBJ1-6, with TRBD1 matching over 7 bases. The CDR3 runs to 14 residues. Germline CDR1 reads MNHEY; CDR2 reads SMNVEV (reference sequence). V lost 3 bases, J lost 9 bases, and 5 bases stayed unmatched. The CDR3 DNA sequence: TGTGCCAGCAGTTTCGTCAGGGGGAGTTCACCCCTCCACTTT. It is translated as CASSFVRGSSPLHF.

The V and J genes are TRBV5-4 and TRBJ1-2; no clear D gene. The V and J ends lost 4 bases and 4 bases respectively, with 14 bases between them. The germline V gene has CDR1 SGHNT and CDR2 YYREEE (reference sequence). There are 14 residues in the CDR3. CDR3 bases: TGTGCCAGCAGCATGCCAGGCATCGGCTATGGCTACACCTTC. Translating it yields CASSMPGIGYGYTF.

CDR3 region: CASGLGAAEAFF. For the CDR3, the DNA is TGTGCTAGTGGTTTGGGGGCCGCTGAAGCTTTCTTT. The rearrangement joins TRBV12-5 to TRBJ1-1; D is uncertain. Trimming took off 1 base at V and 6 bases at J, with 6 bases between the two ends. Germline loops: CDR1 LGHNT, CDR2 FRNRAP. This CDR3 has 12 amino acids.

This clone was counted many times. V and J are TRBV11-2 and TRBJ1-6; D is ambiguous. Germline loops: CDR1 SGHAT, CDR2 FQNNGV. The CDR3 runs to 13 residues. Trimming pared 0 bases from V and 10 bases from J, leaving 7 bases between. The CDR3 DNA reads as TGTGCCAGCAGCTTAGACTACGCGTCACCCCTCCACTTT. This gives the protein CASSLDYASPLHF.

This chain's CDR3 is CASSRGKNIQYF. Here the CDR3 DNA reads TGTGCCAGCTCCCGGGGCAAAAACATTCAGTACTTC. The V call is TRBV11-3, the J call TRBJ2-4; D perhaps matches TRBD2 (5 bases). The CDR3 sequence is 12 residues long. With 8 bases removed from V and 3 bases from J, the gap between germline ends came to 8 bases. Germline V gene data show CDR1 as SGHNT and CDR2 as YENEEA.

This chain links TRBV19 with TRBJ1-5; 7 bases are shared with TRBD1. V shed 5 bases and J 3 bases; nucleotides not matched to a gene: 13. The CDR3 spans 17 residues. Germline CDR1 LNHDA, CDR2 SQIVND (reference sequence). CDR3 DNA sequence: TGTGCCAGTAGTGGGGTGAAGGGGGCTACCTTCAATCAGCCCCAGCATTTT. This gives the protein CASSGVKGATFNQPQHF.

The genes are TRBV30 and TRBJ2-2; the D gene is possibly TRBD1 (6 bases). V dropped 8 bases and J dropped 7 bases, with 17 bases sitting between them. The CDR3 contains 13 residues. CDR1 and CDR2 from the germline V gene are GTSNPN and SVGIG (reference sequence). CDR3 region: CAGDKGVGGELFF. For the CDR3, the DNA is TGTGCCGGGGACAAGGGGGTAGGCGGGGAGCTGTTTTTT.

The gene calls are TRBV7-9 and TRBJ1-1; D is unclear. CDR1 is SEHNR, CDR2 FQNEAQ, per germline (reference sequence). CDR3 length: 14 residues. The V gene lost 0 bases and the J gene lost 0 bases, with 5 bases spanning the gap. CDR3 bases: TGTGCCAGCAGCTTAGCACTCTTGAACACTGAAGCTTTCTTT. Translating it yields CASSLALLNTEAFF.

Here the CDR3 DNA reads TGTGCCAGCAGCTCCCGGACTAGGACCGGGGAGCTGTTTTTT. As protein: CASSSRTRTGELFF. The chain joins TRBV7-3 to TRBJ2-2, with TRBD2 identical over 7 bases. Unmatched junction bases numbered 4, after V lost 4 bases and J lost 5 bases. Germline CDR1 reads SGHTA; CDR2 reads FQGTGA. There are 14 residues in the CDR3.

The chain has TRBV28 and TRBJ1-1; D gene unclear. Germline CDR1 is MDHEN and CDR2 is SYDVKM. This CDR3 contains 11 residues. Trimming stripped 6 bases from V and 2 bases from J, with 4 bases between. The CDR3 loop reads CASSPNTEAFF. The CDR3 DNA reads as TGTGCCAGCAGCCCAAACACTGAAGCTTTCTTT.

The V gene is TRBV5-1, the J gene TRBJ1-1; D not resolved. Trimming removed 3 bases at V and 0 bases at J, with 6 bases between. Germline CDR1 is SGHRS and CDR2 is YFSETQ. The CDR3 covers 13 residues. The CDR3: CASSSGMNTEAFF. The DNA of the CDR3 is TGCGCCAGCAGCTCGGGAATGAACACTGAAGCTTTCTTT.

The CDR3 DNA is TGTGCCAGCAGTTACGGGTTAGCGGGGGAACAAAGGAAGTACGAGCAGTACTTC. It specifies CASSYGLAGEQRKYEQYF. This chain uses TRBV6-2 or TRBV6-3 with TRBJ2-7, with 9 positions matching TRBD2. Germline V gene data show CDR1 as MNHEY and CDR2 as SVGEGT. The length of the CDR3 is 18 residues. Trimming at V came to 2 bases and at J to 4 bases, leaving 15 bases not matched to a gene.